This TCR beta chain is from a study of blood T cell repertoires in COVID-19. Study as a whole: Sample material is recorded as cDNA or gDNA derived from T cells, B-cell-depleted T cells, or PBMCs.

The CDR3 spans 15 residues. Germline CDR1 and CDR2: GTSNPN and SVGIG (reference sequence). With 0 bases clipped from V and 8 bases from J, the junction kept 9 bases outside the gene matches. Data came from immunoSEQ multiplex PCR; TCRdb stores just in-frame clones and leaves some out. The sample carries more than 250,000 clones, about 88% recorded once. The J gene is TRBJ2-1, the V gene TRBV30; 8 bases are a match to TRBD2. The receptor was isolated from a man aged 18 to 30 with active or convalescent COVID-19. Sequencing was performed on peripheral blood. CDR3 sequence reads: CAWSVNERELDEQFF. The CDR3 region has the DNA TGTGCCTGGAGTGTTAATGAGCGGGAGCTCGATGAGCAGTTCTTC.